One and the same sample provided the 3 T cell receptor beta chains below, sequenced in a study of graft-versus-host responses after intestinal transplantation. These receptors' antigens are unknown. Profiled with immunoSEQ multiplex PCR; TCRdb holds only in-frame clones, not every one. The repertoire holds roughly 80,000 clones, with around 87% as singletons. The sample here was unstimulated CD8+ T cells sorted from spleen or lymph node cells, taken before transplant. These receptor sequences come from a human donor who was the organ donor for an intestinal transplant.

The genes are TRBV4-1 and TRBJ1-1; D might be TRBD1 (6 bases). The V and J ends lost 3 bases and 5 bases respectively, with 16 bases between them. This CDR3 has 15 residues. Germline V gene sequence: CDR1 MGHRA, CDR2 YSYEKL. The CDR3 region is CASSHMTGVWTEAFF. The CDR3, as DNA: TGCGCCAGCAGCCATATGACAGGCGTTTGGACTGAAGCTTTCTTT.

The gene calls are TRBV5-1 and TRBJ1-2; 8 nucleotides agree with TRBD1. Per germline, CDR1 SGHRS and CDR2 YFSETQ. The CDR3 contains 13 residues. The V and J ends lost 4 bases and 8 bases, in that order; junction bases with no gene match: 7. The CDR3 sequence: CASSPDRGYGYTF. In nucleotides, the CDR3 is TGCGCCAGCAGCCCTGACAGGGGTTACGGCTACACCTTC.

J is TRBJ2-3 and V is TRBV11-3; D assignment may be TRBD1 or TRBD2 (5 bases each). Germline V gives CDR1 SGHNT, CDR2 YENEEA. V lost 3 bases and J lost 12, with 16 bases in between. This CDR3 is 13 amino acids long. The CDR3 reads CASSFFNGAAQYF. The CDR3 bases are TGTGCCAGCAGCTTTTTCAACGGGGCAGCTCAGTATTTT.